A single sample is the source of the 5 T cell receptor beta chains below, sequenced in a study of OX40 agonist ivuxolimab in advanced cancers. Profiling relied on immunoSEQ multiplex PCR, and the TCRdb table lists in-frame clones only, not all of them. The sample lists over 50,000 clones; 89% were seen once. The source material was CD4+ or CD8+ T cells sorted from blood, sampled in a trial of the OX40 agonist ivuxolimab. The receptors were gathered from an adult with an advanced solid tumor such as melanoma, head and neck, liver or kidney cancer.

This chain links TRBV4-2 with TRBJ2-7, with D perhaps TRBD1 (6 bases). The germline CDR1 and CDR2 sequences are LGHNA and YNFKEQ. V shed 0 bases and J shed 3 bases, with 21 bases lying between them. The CDR3 length is 18 residues. CDR3 in DNA: TGTGCCAGCAGCCAAGATGTGGCAGGGGATTACCTTTTCTACGAGCAGTACTTC. Residues: CASSQDVAGDYLFYEQYF.

The V and J genes are TRBV19 and TRBJ2-7, with 8 bases matching TRBD2. J was trimmed by 2 bases and V by 4 bases; bases with no gene match: 10. The germline V gene has CDR1 LNHDA and CDR2 SQIVND (reference sequence). The CDR3 extends over 16 amino acids. The CDR3 nucleotides read TGTGCCAGTAGTAGTCTCAGCGGGAGAAACGCCTACGAGCAGTACTTC. It encodes CASSSLSGRNAYEQYF.

The chain joins TRBV27 to TRBJ2-6; 7 bases match TRBD1. After removal of 3 bases from V and 0 bases from J, the junction contained 2 bases not matched to a gene. Germline V gene sequence: CDR1 MNHEY, CDR2 SMNVEV (reference sequence). This CDR3 is 16 amino acids long. The CDR3 protein is CASSFRGNSGANVLTF. CDR3 sequence (DNA): TGTGCCAGCAGTTTCAGGGGGAACTCTGGGGCCAACGTCCTGACTTTC.

V gene TRBV4-3 combines with J gene TRBJ2-7; 9 bases align to TRBD1. The germline gives CDR1 LGHNA, CDR2 YSLEER. V was clipped by 1 base and J by 3 bases; unmatched bases: 4. This CDR3 has 15 amino acids. The CDR3 sequence is CASSQGQGEGYEQYF. The CDR3 DNA sequence: TGCGCCAGCAGCCAAGGACAGGGGGAAGGCTACGAGCAGTACTTC.

This clone has a single count. The V and J genes are TRBV4-3 and TRBJ2-2; TRBD2 aligns across 8 bases. Germline trimming cut 2 bases from V and 5 bases from J; bases unmatched to any gene: 7. This CDR3 spans 16 amino acids. Germline V CDR1 and CDR2: LGHNA, YSLEER. Written as DNA, the CDR3 is TGCGCCAGCAGCCAACCGGGACTAGGGGGGACCGGGGAGCTGTTTTTT. Residues: CASSQPGLGGTGELFF.